The 24 T cell receptor beta chains listed next were all sequenced from one sample in a study of T cells in Graves' hyperthyroidism and ophthalmopathy. RNA transcripts were the template for amplifying TCR beta CDR3 regions. During a first-round RT-PCR of the TCR CDR3, the HTBI primer set was used. TCRdb re-analysed the multiplex PCR reads in MiXCR, keeping a single row per CDR3 protein. Here the sample spans about 47,000 distinct CDR3 sequences, approximately 53% being singletons. Sequenced input: peripheral blood or thyroid tissue (not recorded which). The source of these receptors is a man aged 18 to 29 with Graves' hyperthyroidism.

On this clonotype itself: Since the CDR3 does not end with the conserved phenylalanine or tryptophan, this likely comes from a read error. It is unclear where the CDR3 begins or ends on the DNA, so no DNA is shown, and the CDR3 is as TCRdb lists it. The chain couples TRBV7-2 to TRBJ2-5; TRBD1, the D gene given by the table, was not confirmed from the DNA. The germline gives CDR1 SGHTA, CDR2 FQGNSA. The CDR3 length is 16 residues, termini included. The CDR3 loop reads CASSPPGGDLGYTFGS.

This clonotype was observed many times. The J gene is TRBJ2-7, the V gene TRBV7-2, with a tentative D call TRBD2 (5 bases). Trimming shortened V by 5 bases and J by 2 bases, and 16 bases separated the two germline ends. From germline, CDR1 is SGHTA and CDR2 FQGNSA. The CDR3 extends over 15 amino acids. The CDR3 coding sequence is TGTGCCAGCAGCCCCCCAACGGACTTCCCCTACGAGCAGTACTTC. Protein sequence: CASSPPTDFPYEQYF.

The chain is built from TRBV20-1 and TRBJ2-5, with D possibly being TRBD1 (5 bases). The length of the CDR3 is 12 residues. The V end was cut by 3 bases, the J end by 5 bases, with 10 bases between. From germline, CDR1 is DFQATT and CDR2 SNEGSKA (reference sequence). The CDR3 sequence is CSARGRVETQYF. DNA of the CDR3: TGCAGTGCTAGGGGCAGGGTGGAGACCCAGTACTTC.

Many counts were recorded for this clonotype. V gene TRBV5-5 combines with J gene TRBJ1-3, with a tentative D call TRBD1 (6 bases). This CDR3 region has 17 residues. The V gene's germline CDR1 is SGHKS and CDR2 YYEKEE (reference sequence). V lost 1 base to trimming and J lost 2 bases, with 16 bases between them. This CDR3 reads CASSLLQGRTPGNTIYF. In nucleotides, the CDR3 is TGTGCCAGCAGCTTGTTACAGGGAAGGACGCCTGGAAACACCATATATTTT.

This chain connects TRBV7-3 to TRBJ2-5; TRBD2 matches at 8 bases. CDR1 and CDR2 from the germline V gene are SGHTA and FQGTGA. The CDR3 consists of 14 residues. V gave up 5 bases and J gave up 5 bases; unmatched junction bases: 7. CDR3 sequence reads: CASSPTGTRETQYF. CDR3 DNA: TGTGCCAGCAGCCCGACCGGGACTAGGGAGACCCAGTACTTC.

The chain couples TRBV5-1 to TRBJ2-2, with D unclear. CDR1 is SGHRS and CDR2 is YFSETQ in the germline V gene. The CDR3 is 15 residues long. Trimming pared 7 bases from V and 6 bases from J, leaving 19 bases between. This chain's CDR3 is CASFVVLGFPGELFF. The CDR3 nucleotides are TGCGCCAGCTTTGTTGTCCTTGGGTTCCCCGGGGAGCTGTTTTTT.

This clonotype was recorded at least ten times. The CDR3 is CASSGRTLNQPQHF. The CDR3 DNA follows: TGTGCCAGCAGTGGGAGGACCCTTAATCAGCCCCAGCATTTT. The J gene is TRBJ1-5, the V gene TRBV12-3 or TRBV12-4, with unresolved D. The CDR3 extends over 14 amino acids. Trimming removed 5 bases at V and 4 bases at J, with 12 bases between.

The chain carries TRBV7-8 and TRBJ1-1; weak D call: TRBD1 (6 bases). The V gene's germline CDR1 is SGHVS and CDR2 FQNEAQ. Trimming took 3 bases from V and 6 from J, leaving 20 bases between them. This CDR3 region has 16 residues. The CDR3 region is CASSFPGTTGQAEAFF. CDR3 DNA sequence: TGTGCCAGCAGCTTCCCCGGGACAACAGGGCAGGCTGAAGCTTTCTTT.

Points on this clonotype: This may be a read error, as it is one base from a much larger clone. This chain connects TRBV2 to TRBJ2-3; D gene uncertain. Trimming removed 6 bases from V and 4 bases from J, with 14 bases in between. The length of the CDR3 is 14 residues. Germline V CDR1 and CDR2: SNHLY, FYNNEI. CDR3 nucleotide sequence: TGTGCCAGCAGGGGCACCCCTTTGGCAGATACGCAGTATTTT. Its protein product is CASRGTPLADTQYF.

This clonotype was detected ten times or more. The rearrangement uses TRBV28 and TRBJ2-5, with D possibly TRBD2 on 6 matching bases. The CDR3 length is 16 residues. Per the germline V gene, CDR1 is MDHEN and CDR2 is SYDVKM. V was cut by 1 base and J by 2 bases, with 14 bases left in between. CDR3 DNA sequence: TGTGCCAGCAGTTTATTATGGGGGGTCGAACAAGAGACCCAGTACTTC. Amino acids: CASSLLWGVEQETQYF. The whole variable domain, filled in from reference TRBV28 and TRBJ2-5, reads DVKVTQSSRYLVKRTGEKVFLECVQDMDHENMFWYRQDPGLGLRLIYFSYDVKMKEKGDIPEGYSVSREKKERFSLILESASTNQTSMYLCASSLLWGVEQETQYFGPGTRLLVL.

Ten or more counts support this clonotype. The J gene is TRBJ2-7, the V gene TRBV4-1, with D maybe TRBD2 (6 bases). The germline V gene encodes CDR1 MGHRA and CDR2 YSYEKL. The CDR3 totals 14 residues. The V end lost 4 bases, the J end lost 4 bases, and 14 bases lay between the germline ends. The CDR3 DNA reads as TGCGCCAGCAGCCTACCGGGTCTAGCGTACGAGCAGTACTTC. Translation: CASSLPGLAYEQYF.

This clonotype was detected only once. The rearrangement uses TRBV2 and TRBJ2-7, with D hard to call. CDR3 length: 14 residues. Germline V gives CDR1 SNHLY, CDR2 FYNNEI. Deletions cut 6 bases from V and 0 bases from J, with 12 bases between. The CDR3 reads CASSLVASSYEQYF. CDR3 in DNA: TGTGCCAGCAGCTTAGTGGCCAGCTCCTACGAGCAGTACTTC.

V is TRBV5-1 and J is TRBJ2-7; 11 bases are shared with TRBD2. The germline CDR1 and CDR2 sequences are SGHRS and YFSETQ. This CDR3 spans 17 amino acids. The V segment lost 3 bases and the J segment 7 bases; nucleotides outside the gene matches: 15. CDR3 sequence: CASSWRLAGHSLREQYF. In nucleotides, the CDR3 is TGCGCCAGCAGCTGGAGACTAGCGGGGCACAGTCTGAGGGAGCAGTACTTC.

Ten or more counts support this clonotype. This rearrangement joins TRBV29-1 to TRBJ1-4; TRBD1 agrees at 9 bases. This CDR3 is 13 amino acids long. J was trimmed by 7 bases and V by 7 bases; bases with no gene match: 7. CDR1 and CDR2 (germline): SQVTM, ANQGSEA. CDR3 in amino acids: CSAKGDRAEKLFF. In nucleotides, the CDR3 is TGCAGCGCCAAAGGGGACAGGGCTGAAAAACTGTTTTTT.

In this sample, this clonotype turned up once. The chain combines TRBV5-1 with TRBJ1-1, with D possibly being TRBD1 (6 bases). The length of the CDR3 is 15 residues. With 1 base removed from V and 4 bases from J, the gap between germline ends came to 14 bases. Germline V gene lookup returns CDR1 SGHRS and CDR2 YFSETQ. The CDR3 sequence is CASSLRSTGPTEAFF. The CDR3 nucleotides read TGCGCCAGCAGCTTGAGGTCGACAGGACCCACTGAAGCTTTCTTT.

The V call is TRBV12-3 or TRBV12-4, the J call TRBJ1-2; 11 nucleotides line up with TRBD1. The CDR3 contains 14 residues. J lost 7 bases, V lost 7 bases, and 8 bases had no gene match. The CDR3 region is CASTRTGGGGGYTF. The CDR3 DNA reads as TGTGCCAGCACTAGGACAGGGGGCGGGGGTGGCTACACCTTC.

The table lists this clonotype with many counts. This chain connects TRBV24-1 to TRBJ1-1; the D is unclear. V lost 3 bases to trimming and J lost 10 bases, with 11 bases between them. The CDR3 has 12 amino acids. CDR1 is KGHDR, CDR2 SFDVKD, per germline. CDR3 sequence reads: CATSDGWAGAFF. The CDR3 DNA is TGTGCCACCAGTGATGGATGGGCTGGAGCTTTCTTT.

The chain employs TRBV2 and TRBJ2-7; TRBD1 is a possible D gene (5 bases). Germline V gene sequence: CDR1 SNHLY, CDR2 FYNNEI. The length of the CDR3 is 12 residues. V lost 4 bases to trimming and J lost 3 bases, with 7 bases between them. CDR3 sequence reads: CASSGGDYEQYF. The DNA of the CDR3 is TGTGCCAGCAGTGGGGGCGACTACGAGCAGTACTTC.

J is TRBJ2-5 and V is TRBV7-8, with 8 bases identical to TRBD1. The CDR3 sequence is 15 residues long. The trim removed 1 base at V and 3 bases at J, leaving 4 bases unmatched. Germline V lookup: CDR1 SGHVS, CDR2 FQNEAQ. Here the CDR3 reads CASSLVQGAKETQYF. CDR3 nucleotide sequence: TGTGCCAGCAGCTTAGTTCAGGGGGCGAAAGAGACCCAGTACTTC.

This sequence joins TRBV9 and TRBJ1-2, with TRBD1 matching 9 bases. Trimming removed 2 bases from V and 7 bases from J; junction bases left unmatched: 3. CDR1 and CDR2 from the germline V gene are SGDLS and YYNGEE. This CDR3 spans 13 amino acids. As DNA, the CDR3 is TGTGCCAGCAGCGTGGGGACAGGGTTTGGCTACACCTTC. This sequence encodes CASSVGTGFGYTF.

The V and J genes are TRBV9 and TRBJ2-2; 11 nucleotides agree with TRBD2. The germline gives CDR1 SGDLS, CDR2 YYNGEE. This CDR3 has 17 residues. V trimming: 4 bases; J trimming: 5 bases; junction bases outside the gene matches: 10. This CDR3 is CASSITSGTSGTGELFF. The CDR3, as DNA: TGTGCCAGCAGCATCACTTCCGGGACTAGCGGAACCGGGGAGCTGTTTTTT.

Many counts were recorded for this clonotype. This chain joins TRBV14 and TRBJ2-5, with D possibly TRBD1 on 5 matching bases. The ends were cut back, 4 bases at V and 5 bases at J, with 20 bases in the middle. CDR1 and CDR2 from the germline V gene are SGHDN and FVKESK. CDR3 size: 16 residues. In nucleotides, the CDR3 is TGTGCCAGCAGCCCAGCCGACAGACAATACTTGGAGACCCAGTACTTC. Its protein product is CASSPADRQYLETQYF.

V is TRBV7-8 and J is TRBJ2-5; the D gene could be TRBD1 or TRBD2 (5 bases each). The CDR3 totals 12 residues. Germline V gene data show CDR1 as SGHVS and CDR2 as FQNEAQ. The germline V and J ends were trimmed by 5 bases and 2 bases, with 6 bases remaining between them. The CDR3 DNA sequence: TGTGCCAGCAGCGGGGGACAAGAGACCCAGTACTTC. This gives the protein CASSGGQETQYF.

CDR3 amino acids: CASSLAPGNNQPQHF. The CDR3 region has the DNA TGCGCCAGCAGCTTGGCACCGGGAAACAATCAGCCCCAGCATTTT. The genes are TRBV5-1 and TRBJ1-5; D uncertain. CDR3 length: 15 residues. V was pared by 0 bases and J by 3 bases, with 10 bases between. The germline V gene encodes CDR1 SGHRS and CDR2 YFSETQ.